This T cell receptor (beta chain) was captured in a study of human thymus T cells. Thymic material originated from resections removed in the course of corrective heart surgery. Some clones are missing from TCRdb's copy, which holds only in-frame ones; the method was immunoSEQ multiplex PCR. The sample holds 120,000 or so clones; around 94% are singletons and the top ten take 0.02% to 0.03%. The trim removed 4 bases at V and 2 bases at J, leaving 3 bases unmatched. Germline-derived CDR1 and CDR2 are MNHNY and SVGAGI (reference sequence). The CDR3 spans 15 residues. The chain combines TRBV6-6 with TRBJ2-7; TRBD2 matches 12 bases. The specimen was thymus tissue. The sequence was collected from a boy younger than two with a congenital heart defect but otherwise immunologically healthy. CDR3 amino acids: CASSCRTSGAYEQYF. The CDR3 nucleotides read TGTGCCAGCAGTTGCCGGACTAGCGGGGCCTACGAGCAGTACTTC.